This TCR beta chain was recovered during a study of blood T cell repertoires in COVID-19. Study context: The United States, Italy and Spain were the sources of the acute and convalescent COVID-19 samples. PBMCs, B-cell-depleted T cells, or T cells provided the cDNA or gDNA that made up the material.

The CDR3 spans 13 residues. CDR1 and CDR2 (germline): SGHTA, FQGNSA. V dropped 1 base and J dropped 12 bases, with 13 bases sitting between them. Methods used by the authors: Counts of nucleated cells, estimated from reference gene primer amplification, were obtained. Assay: immunoSEQ multiplex PCR; the TCRdb copy retains only in-frame clones and omits some. For V, J and clone size, that table is used; D and trimming come from the DNA. The sample holds fewer than 200,000 clones, roughly 88% seen once. Living in 24 US areas, the participants were between roughly 18 and 89 years of age. V is TRBV7-2 and J is TRBJ2-1, with D possibly TRBD2 on 6 matching bases. The receptor comes from a woman between 18 and 29 years old who had recovered from COVID-19. Material for sequencing was PBMCs or T cells enriched from blood (not recorded which). In DNA, the CDR3 is TGTGCCAGCAGCTTAGGATATGGGGAGGTGCAGTTCTTC. Its protein is CASSLGYGEVQFF.